This T cell receptor (beta chain) originates from a study of T-cell memory formation after mild COVID-19. TCRdb reanalysed the 5' RACE reads using MiXCR and keeps one entry per CDR3 protein. The sample has a few hundred thousand distinct CDR3 sequences, 15% to 20% seen once; the top ten hold 20% to 25%. Per germline, CDR1 DFQATT and CDR2 SNEGSKA (reference sequence). The CDR3 totals 12 residues. V was cut by 5 bases and J by 6 bases, with 13 bases left in between. The sample was PBMCs or a T cell subset sorted from them (not recorded which). The V call is TRBV20-1, the J call TRBJ1-1, with D maybe TRBD1 (6 bases). This receptor was identified in a man aged 18 to 30 who had mild COVID-19 (a few samples of this study predate the infection). Cell type and time point are not known. CDR3 bases: TGCAGTGCTCTCACAGGGCCCTCTGAAGCTTTCTTT. This encodes CSALTGPSEAFF.